This T cell receptor beta chain was sequenced during a study of blood T cell dynamics during melanoma immunotherapy. In this sample, this clone turned up once. Time point indicated: pre-treatment baseline. Samples come from before therapy and from week 3 after the first blockade cycle. Using immunoSEQ multiplex PCR, the repertoire was profiled, and TCRdb retains in-frame clones only, with some absent. There are about 10,000 clones in the sample; 70% to 90% occur only once, and roughly 10% lies in the top ten. The germline gives CDR1 SGHRS, CDR2 YFSETQ. V lost 7 bases, J lost 5 bases, and 15 bases lay in between. CDR3 length: 13 amino acids.

Source: blood, taken from a patient treated with checkpoint blockade. The chain combines TRBV5-1 with TRBJ1-1, with D maybe TRBD1 (5 bases). The source of this sequence is a human donor with melanoma. The CDR3 coding sequence is TGCGCCAGCGGCCGGCAGGGAGTAACTGAAGCTTTCTTT. Protein sequence: CASGRQGVTEAFF.